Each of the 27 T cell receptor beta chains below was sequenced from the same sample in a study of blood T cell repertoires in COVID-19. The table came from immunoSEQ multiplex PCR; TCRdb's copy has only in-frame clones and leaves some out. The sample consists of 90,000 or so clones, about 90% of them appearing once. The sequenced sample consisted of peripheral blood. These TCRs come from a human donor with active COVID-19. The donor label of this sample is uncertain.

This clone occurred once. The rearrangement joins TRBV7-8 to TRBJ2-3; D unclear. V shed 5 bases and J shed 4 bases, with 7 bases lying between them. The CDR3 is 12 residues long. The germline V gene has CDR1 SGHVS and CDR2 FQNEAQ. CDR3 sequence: CASSPLPDTQYF. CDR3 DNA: TGTGCCAGCAGCCCACTGCCAGATACGCAGTATTTT.

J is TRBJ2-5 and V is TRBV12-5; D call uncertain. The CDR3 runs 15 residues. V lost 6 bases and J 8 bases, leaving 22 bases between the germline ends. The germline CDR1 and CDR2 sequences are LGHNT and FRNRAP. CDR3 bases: TGTGCTAGTGGCCCCGCTTCGCCCATCCTTAGTACCCAGTACTTC. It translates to CASGPASPILSTQYF.

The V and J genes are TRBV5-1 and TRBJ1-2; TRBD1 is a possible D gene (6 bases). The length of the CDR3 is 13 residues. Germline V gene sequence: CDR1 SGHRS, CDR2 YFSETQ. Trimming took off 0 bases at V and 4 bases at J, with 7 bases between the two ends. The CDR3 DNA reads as TGCGCCAGCAGCTTGGACAGGGCCTATGGCTACACCTTC. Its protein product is CASSLDRAYGYTF.

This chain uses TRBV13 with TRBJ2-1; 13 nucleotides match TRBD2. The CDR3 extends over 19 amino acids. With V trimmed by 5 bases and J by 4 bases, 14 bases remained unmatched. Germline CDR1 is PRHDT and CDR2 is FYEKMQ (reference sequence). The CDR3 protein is CASSPLIPTSGGPYNEQFF. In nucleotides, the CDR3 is TGTGCCAGCAGCCCCCTAATTCCGACTAGCGGGGGGCCATACAATGAGCAGTTCTTC.

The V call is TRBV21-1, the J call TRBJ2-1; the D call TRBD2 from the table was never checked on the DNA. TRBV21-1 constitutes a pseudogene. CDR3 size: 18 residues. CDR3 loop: CASSPTSGGRSSYNEQFF. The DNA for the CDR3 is TGTGCCAGCAGTCCGACTAGCGGGGGGCGGAGCTCCTACAATGAGCAGTTCTTC.

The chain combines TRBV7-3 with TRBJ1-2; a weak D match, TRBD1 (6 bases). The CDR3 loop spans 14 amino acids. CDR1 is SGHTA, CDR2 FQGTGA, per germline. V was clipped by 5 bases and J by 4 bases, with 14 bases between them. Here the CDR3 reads CASSQGSGSYGYTF. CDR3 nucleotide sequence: TGTGCCAGCAGCCAGGGGTCAGGGAGCTATGGCTACACCTTC.

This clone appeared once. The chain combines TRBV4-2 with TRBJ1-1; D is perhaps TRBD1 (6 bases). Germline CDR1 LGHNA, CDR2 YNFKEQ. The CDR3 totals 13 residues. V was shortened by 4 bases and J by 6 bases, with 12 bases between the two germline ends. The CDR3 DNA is TGTGCCAGCAGCCCCAGAGGGGGATCTGAAGCTTTCTTT. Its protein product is CASSPRGGSEAFF.

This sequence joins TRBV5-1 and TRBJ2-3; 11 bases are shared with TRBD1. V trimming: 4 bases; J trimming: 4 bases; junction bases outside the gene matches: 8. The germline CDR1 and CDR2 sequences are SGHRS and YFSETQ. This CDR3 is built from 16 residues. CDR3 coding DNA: TGCGCCAGCAGCACCCGGGACAGGGGGTTCGCAGATACGCAGTATTTT. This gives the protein CASSTRDRGFADTQYF.

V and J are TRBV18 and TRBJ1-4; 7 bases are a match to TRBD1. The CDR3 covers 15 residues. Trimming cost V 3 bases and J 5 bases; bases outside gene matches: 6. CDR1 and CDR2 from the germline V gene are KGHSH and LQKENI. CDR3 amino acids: CASSPTGKVNEKLFF. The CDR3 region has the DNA TGTGCCAGCTCACCGACAGGGAAGGTGAATGAAAAACTGTTTTTT.

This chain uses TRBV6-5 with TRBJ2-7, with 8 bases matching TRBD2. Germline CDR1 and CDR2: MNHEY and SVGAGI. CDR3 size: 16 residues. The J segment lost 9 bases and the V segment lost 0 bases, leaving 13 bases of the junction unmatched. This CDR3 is CASSYSGGGPSVGQYF. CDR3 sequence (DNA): TGTGCCAGCAGTTACTCGGGCGGGGGGCCCTCCGTGGGGCAGTACTTC.

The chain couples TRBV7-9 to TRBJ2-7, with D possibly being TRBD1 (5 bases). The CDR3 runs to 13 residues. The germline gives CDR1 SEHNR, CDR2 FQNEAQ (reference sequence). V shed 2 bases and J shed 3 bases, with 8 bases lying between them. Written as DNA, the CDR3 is TGTGCCAGCAGCTTACAGGACAACTACGAGCAGTACTTC. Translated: CASSLQDNYEQYF.

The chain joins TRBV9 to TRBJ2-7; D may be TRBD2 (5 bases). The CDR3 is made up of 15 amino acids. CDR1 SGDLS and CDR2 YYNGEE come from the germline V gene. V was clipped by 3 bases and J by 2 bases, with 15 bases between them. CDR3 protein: CASSARVGRTYEQYF. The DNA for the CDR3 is TGTGCCAGCAGCGCGCGGGTGGGCCGGACCTACGAGCAGTACTTC.

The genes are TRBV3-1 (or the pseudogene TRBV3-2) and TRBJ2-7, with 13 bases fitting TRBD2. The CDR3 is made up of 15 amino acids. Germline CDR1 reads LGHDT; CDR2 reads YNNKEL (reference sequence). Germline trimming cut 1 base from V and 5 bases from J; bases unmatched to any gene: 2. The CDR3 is CASSQGTSGGDEQYF. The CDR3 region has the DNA TGTGCCAGCAGCCAAGGTACTAGCGGGGGGGACGAGCAGTACTTC.

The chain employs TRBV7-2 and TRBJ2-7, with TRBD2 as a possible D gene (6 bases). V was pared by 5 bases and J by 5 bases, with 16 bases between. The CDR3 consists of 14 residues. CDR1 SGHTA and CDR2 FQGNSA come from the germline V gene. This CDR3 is CASSLRRAAHEQYF. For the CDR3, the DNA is TGTGCCAGCAGCCTCCGGAGGGCGGCCCACGAGCAGTACTTC.

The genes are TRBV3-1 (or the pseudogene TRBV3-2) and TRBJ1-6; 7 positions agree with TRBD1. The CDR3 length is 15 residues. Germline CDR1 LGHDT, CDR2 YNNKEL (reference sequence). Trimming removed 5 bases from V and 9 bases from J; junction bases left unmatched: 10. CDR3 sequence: CASSTRQGWGSPLHF. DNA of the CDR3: TGTGCCAGCAGCACCCGACAGGGTTGGGGTTCACCCCTCCACTTT.

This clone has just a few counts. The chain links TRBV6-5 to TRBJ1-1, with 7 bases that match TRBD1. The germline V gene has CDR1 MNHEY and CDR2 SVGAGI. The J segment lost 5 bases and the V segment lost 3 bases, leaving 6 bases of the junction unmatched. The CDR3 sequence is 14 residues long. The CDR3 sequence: CASSYTGDGTEAFF. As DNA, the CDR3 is TGTGCCAGCAGTTATACAGGGGATGGAACTGAAGCTTTCTTT.

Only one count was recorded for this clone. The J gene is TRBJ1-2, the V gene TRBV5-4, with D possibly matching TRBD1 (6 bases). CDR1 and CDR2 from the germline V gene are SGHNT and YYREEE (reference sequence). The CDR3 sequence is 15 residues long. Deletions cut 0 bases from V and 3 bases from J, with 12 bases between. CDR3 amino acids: CASSLVQGPHYGYTF. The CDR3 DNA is TGTGCCAGCAGCTTGGTTCAGGGGCCCCACTATGGCTACACCTTC.

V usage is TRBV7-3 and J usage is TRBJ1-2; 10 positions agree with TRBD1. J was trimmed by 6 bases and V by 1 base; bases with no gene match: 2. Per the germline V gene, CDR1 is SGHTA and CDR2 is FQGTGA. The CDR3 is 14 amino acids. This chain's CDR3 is CASSLSGTGDGYTF. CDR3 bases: TGTGCCAGCAGCTTAAGTGGGACAGGGGATGGCTACACCTTC.

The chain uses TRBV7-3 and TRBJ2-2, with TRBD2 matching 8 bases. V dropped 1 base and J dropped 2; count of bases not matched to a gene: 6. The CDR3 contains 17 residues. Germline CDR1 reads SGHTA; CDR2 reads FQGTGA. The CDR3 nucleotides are TGTGCCAGCAGCTTAATGGCGGGGGGCTTTAACACCGGGGAGCTGTTTTTT. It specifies CASSLMAGGFNTGELFF.

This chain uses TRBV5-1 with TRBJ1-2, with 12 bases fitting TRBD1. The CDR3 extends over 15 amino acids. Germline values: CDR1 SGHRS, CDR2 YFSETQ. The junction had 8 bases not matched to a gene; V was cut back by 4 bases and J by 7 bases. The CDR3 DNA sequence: TGCGCCAGCAGCCCCGGGACAGGGGGCAGGTTTGGCTACACCTTC. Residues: CASSPGTGGRFGYTF.

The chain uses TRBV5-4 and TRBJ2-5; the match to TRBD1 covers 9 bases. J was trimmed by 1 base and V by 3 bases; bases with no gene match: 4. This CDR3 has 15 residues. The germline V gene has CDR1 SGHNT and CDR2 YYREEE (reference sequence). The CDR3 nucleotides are TGTGCCAGCAGCTCGGGGACAGGGACCCAAGAGACCCAGTACTTC. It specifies CASSSGTGTQETQYF.

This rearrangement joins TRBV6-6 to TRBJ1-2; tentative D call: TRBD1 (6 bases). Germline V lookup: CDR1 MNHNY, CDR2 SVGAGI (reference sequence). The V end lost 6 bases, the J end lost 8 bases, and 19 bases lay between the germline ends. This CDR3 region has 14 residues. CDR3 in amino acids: CASSPRLQGYGYTF. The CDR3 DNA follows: TGTGCCAGCAGCCCCCGTTTACAGGGCTACGGCTACACCTTC.

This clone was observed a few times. CDR3 region: CASSEGDRLSYGYTF. The CDR3 DNA reads TGTGCCAGCAGCGAGGGGGACAGGTTAAGCTATGGCTACACCTTC. The chain uses TRBV9 and TRBJ1-2; TRBD1 aligns across 8 bases. V lost 3 bases and J lost 4; bases outside the gene matches: 8. In germline, CDR1 is SGDLS, CDR2 YYNGEE. CDR3 length: 15 amino acids.

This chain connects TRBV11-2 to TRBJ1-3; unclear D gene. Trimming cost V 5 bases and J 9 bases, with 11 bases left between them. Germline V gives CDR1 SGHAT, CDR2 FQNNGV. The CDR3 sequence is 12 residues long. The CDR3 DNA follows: TGTGCCAGCAGCCCCGGGGAGCGCACCATATATTTT. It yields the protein CASSPGERTIYF.

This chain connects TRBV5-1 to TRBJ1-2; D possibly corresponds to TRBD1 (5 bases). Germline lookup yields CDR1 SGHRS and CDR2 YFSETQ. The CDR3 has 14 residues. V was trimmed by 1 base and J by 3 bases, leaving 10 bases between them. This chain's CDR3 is CASSLRGGDYGYTF. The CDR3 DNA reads TGCGCCAGCAGCTTGAGGGGAGGGGACTATGGCTACACCTTC.

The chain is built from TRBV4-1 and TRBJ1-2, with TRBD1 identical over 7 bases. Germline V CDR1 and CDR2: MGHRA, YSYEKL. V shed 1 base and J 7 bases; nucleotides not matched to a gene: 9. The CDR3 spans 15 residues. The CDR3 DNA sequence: TGCGCCAGCAGCCAAGCGAAGACAGGGACTGGTGGCTACACCTTC. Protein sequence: CASSQAKTGTGGYTF.

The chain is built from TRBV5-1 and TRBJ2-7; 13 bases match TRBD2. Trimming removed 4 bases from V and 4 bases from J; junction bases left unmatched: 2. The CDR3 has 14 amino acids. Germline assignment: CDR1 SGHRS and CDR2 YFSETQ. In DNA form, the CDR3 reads TGCGCCAGCAGCCCGGGACTAGCGGGGTACGAGCAGTACTTC. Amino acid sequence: CASSPGLAGYEQYF. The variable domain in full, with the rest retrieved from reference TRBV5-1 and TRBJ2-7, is KAGVTQTPRYLIKTRGQQVTLSCSPISGHRSVSWYQQTPGQGLQFLFEYFSETQRNKGNFPGRFSGRQFSNSRSEMNVSTLELGDSALYLCASSPGLAGYEQYFGPGTRLTVT.